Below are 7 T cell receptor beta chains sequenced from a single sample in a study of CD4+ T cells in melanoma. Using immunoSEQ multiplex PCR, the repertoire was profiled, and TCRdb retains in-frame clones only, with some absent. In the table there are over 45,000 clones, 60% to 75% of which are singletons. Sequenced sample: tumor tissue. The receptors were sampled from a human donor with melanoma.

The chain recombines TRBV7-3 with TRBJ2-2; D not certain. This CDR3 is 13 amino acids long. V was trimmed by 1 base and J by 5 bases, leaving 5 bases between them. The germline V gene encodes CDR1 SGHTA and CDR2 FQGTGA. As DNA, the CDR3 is TGTGCCAGCAGCTTAAGTCCGACCGGGGAGCTGTTTTTT. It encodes CASSLSPTGELFF. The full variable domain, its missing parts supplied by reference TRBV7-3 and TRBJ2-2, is GAGVSQTPSNKVTEKGKYVELRCDPISGHTALYWYRQSLGQGPEFLIYFQGTGAADDSGLPNDRFFAVRPEGSVSTLKIQRTERGDSAVYLCASSLSPTGELFFGEGSRLTVL.

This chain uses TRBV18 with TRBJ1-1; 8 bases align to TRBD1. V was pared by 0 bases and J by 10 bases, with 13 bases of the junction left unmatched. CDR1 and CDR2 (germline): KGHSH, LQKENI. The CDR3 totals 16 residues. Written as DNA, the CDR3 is TGTGCCAGCTCACCACCGCAGGGAACTCCGGGACAGGCAGCTTTCTTT. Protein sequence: CASSPPQGTPGQAAFF. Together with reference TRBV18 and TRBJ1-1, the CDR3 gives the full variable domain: NAGVMQNPRHLVRRRGQEARLRCSPMKGHSHVYWYRQLPEEGLKFMVYLQKENIIDESGMPKERFSAEFPKEGPSILRIQQVVRGDSAAYFCASSPPQGTPGQAAFFGQGTRLTVV.

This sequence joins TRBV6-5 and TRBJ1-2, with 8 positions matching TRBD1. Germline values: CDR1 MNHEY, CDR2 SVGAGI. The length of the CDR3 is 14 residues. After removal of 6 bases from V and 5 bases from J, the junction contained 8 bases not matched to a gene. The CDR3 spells CASRKTGDRYGYTF. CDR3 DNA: TGTGCCAGCAGAAAGACAGGGGATAGGTATGGCTACACCTTC.

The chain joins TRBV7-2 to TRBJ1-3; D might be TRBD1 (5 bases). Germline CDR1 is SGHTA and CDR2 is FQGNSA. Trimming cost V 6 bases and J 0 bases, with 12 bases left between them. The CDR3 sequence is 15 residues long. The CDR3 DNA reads TGTGCCAGCAGGTTGGACGGGACCTCTGGAAACACCATATATTTT. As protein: CASRLDGTSGNTIYF.

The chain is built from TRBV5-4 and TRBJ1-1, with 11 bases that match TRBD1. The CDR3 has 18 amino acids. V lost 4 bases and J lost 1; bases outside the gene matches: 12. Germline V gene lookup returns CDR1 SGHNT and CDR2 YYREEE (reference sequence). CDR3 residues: CASSIGQGAHYGNTEAFF. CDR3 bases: TGTGCCAGCAGCATCGGACAGGGGGCCCACTATGGGAACACTGAAGCTTTCTTT.

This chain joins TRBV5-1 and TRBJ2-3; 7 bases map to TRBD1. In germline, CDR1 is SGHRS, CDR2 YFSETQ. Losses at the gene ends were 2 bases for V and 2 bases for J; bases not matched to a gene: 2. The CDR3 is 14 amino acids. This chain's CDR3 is CASSLQGLTDTQYF. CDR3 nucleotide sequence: TGCGCCAGCAGCTTACAGGGGCTCACAGATACGCAGTATTTT.

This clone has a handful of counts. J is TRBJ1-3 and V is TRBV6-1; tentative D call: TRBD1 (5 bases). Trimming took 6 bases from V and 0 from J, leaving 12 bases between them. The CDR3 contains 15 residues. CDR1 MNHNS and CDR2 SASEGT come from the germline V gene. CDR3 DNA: TGTGCCAGCAGCGACTGGGGCGGCTCTGGAAACACCATATATTTT. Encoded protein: CASSDWGGSGNTIYF.